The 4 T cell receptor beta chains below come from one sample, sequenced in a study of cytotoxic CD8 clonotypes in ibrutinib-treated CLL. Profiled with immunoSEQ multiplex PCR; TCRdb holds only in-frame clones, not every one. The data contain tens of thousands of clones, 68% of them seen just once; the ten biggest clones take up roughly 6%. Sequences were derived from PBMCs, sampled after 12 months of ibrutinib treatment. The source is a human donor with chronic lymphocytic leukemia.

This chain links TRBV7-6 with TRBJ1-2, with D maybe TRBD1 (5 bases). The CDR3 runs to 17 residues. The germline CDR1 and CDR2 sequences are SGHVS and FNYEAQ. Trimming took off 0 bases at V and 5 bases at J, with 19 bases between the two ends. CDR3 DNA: TGTGCCAGCAGCTTAGCCGCTCGGTCCGGGACCGTTTATGGCTACACCTTC. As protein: CASSLAARSGTVYGYTF.

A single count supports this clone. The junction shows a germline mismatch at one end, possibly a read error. CDR3 nucleotides: TGTGCCAGCAACTTAAGGGCAGCGGGGAGGATAGAGGGGCAGTTCTTC. It translates to CASNLRAAGRIEGQFF. This chain connects TRBV11-3 to TRBJ2-1; 7 positions agree with TRBD2. This CDR3 is 16 amino acids long. CDR1 and CDR2 from the germline V gene are SGHNT and YENEEA.

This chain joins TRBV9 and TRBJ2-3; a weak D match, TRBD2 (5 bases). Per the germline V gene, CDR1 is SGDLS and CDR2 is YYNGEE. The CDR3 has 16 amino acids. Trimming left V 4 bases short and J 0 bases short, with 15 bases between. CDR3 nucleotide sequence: TGTGCCAGCAGCATCTCGGGGAGACCTAGCACAGATACGCAGTATTTT. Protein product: CASSISGRPSTDTQYF.

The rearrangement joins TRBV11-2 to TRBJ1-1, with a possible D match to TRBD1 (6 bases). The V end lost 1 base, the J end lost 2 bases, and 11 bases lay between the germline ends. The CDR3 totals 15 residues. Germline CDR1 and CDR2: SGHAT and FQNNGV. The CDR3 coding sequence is TGTGCCAGCAGCTTAGTGGTACAGGGAAACACTGAAGCTTTCTTT. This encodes CASSLVVQGNTEAFF.